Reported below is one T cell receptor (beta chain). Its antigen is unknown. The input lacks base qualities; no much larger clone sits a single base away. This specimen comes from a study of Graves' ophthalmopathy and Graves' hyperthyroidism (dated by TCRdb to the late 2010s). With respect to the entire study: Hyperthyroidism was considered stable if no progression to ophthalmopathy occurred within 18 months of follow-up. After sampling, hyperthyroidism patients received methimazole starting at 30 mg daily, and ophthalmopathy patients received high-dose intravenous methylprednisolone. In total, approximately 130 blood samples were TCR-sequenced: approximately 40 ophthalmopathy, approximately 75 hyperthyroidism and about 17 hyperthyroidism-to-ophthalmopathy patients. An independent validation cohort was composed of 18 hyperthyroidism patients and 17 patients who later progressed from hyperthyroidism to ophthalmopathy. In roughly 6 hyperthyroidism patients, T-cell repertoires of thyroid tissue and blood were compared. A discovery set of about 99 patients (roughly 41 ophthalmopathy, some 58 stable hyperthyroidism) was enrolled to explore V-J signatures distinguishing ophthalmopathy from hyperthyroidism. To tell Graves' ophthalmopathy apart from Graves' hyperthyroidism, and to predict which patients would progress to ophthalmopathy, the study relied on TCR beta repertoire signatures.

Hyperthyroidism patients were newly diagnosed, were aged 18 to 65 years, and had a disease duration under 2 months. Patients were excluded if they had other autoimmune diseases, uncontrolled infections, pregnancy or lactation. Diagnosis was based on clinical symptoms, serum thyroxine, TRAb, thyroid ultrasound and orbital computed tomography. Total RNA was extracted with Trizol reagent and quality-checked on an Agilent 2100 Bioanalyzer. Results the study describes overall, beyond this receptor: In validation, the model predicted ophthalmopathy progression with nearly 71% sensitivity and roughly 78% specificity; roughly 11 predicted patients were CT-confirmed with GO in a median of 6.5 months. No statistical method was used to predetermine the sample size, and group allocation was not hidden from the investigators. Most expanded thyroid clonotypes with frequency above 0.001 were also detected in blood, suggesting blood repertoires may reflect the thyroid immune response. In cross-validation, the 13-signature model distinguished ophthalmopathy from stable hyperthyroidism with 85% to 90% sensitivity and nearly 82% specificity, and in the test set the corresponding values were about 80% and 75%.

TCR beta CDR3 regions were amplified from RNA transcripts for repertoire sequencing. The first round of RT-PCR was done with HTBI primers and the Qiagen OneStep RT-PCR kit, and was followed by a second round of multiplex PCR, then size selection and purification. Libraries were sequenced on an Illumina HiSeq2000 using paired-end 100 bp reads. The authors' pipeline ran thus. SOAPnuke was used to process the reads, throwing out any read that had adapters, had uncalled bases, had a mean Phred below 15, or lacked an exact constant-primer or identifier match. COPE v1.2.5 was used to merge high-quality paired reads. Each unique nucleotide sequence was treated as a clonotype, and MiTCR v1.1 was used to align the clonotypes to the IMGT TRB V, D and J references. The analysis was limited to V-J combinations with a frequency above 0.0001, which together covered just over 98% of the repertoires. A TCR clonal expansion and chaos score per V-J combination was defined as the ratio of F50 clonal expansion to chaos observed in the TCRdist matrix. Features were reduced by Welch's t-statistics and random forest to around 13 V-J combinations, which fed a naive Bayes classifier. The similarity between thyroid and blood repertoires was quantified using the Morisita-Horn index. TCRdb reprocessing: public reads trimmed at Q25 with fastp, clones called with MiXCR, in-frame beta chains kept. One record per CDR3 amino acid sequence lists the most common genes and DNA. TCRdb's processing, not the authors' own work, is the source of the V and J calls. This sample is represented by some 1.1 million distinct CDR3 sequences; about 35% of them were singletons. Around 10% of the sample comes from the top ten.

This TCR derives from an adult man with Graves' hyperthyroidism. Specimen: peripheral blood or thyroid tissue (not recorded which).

CDR3 protein: CSAGRGSMNTEAFF. The nucleotide sequence reads TGCAGTGCGGGGAGAGGGAGTATGAACACTGAAGCTTTCTTT. The chain is made from TRBV20-1 and TRBJ1-1; no confident D gene assignment can be made. Deletion took 6 bases off V and 0 bases off J, with a span of 14 bases between the germline ends. There are 14 amino acids in the CDR3, from cysteine to phenylalanine inclusive. CDR3 DNA only is kept here, 42 bases in frame from base 1. CDR1 and CDR2 are read off the germline V gene (reference sequence) as DFQATT and SNEGSKA.